A selection of T cell receptor beta chains follows, all from one sample in a study of blood T cell repertoires in COVID-19. Method: immunoSEQ multiplex PCR; TCRdb's copy keeps in-frame clones and lacks some. The profile shows 190,000 or so clones, around 87% of them singletons. The specimen was peripheral blood. The origin of the receptors is a man in his forties or fifties with active or convalescent COVID-19. CDR3s include the opening cysteine and the closing phenylalanine or tryptophan. A D gene is named only where the DNA matches it firmly. Clone size is not always given. Where it is, it says once, few, many or a class for expanded clones.

clone size	D gene	V gene	J gene	CDR3 protein	CDR3 DNA
-	TRBD2	TRBV5-1	TRBJ2-3	CASSLRGGGTDTQYF	TGCGCCAGCAGCTTGAGGGGCGGGGGAACAGATACGCAGTATTTT
-	-	TRBV11-3	TRBJ2-1	CASSLSGRDEQFF	TGTGCCAGCAGCTTATCAGGGCGTGATGAGCAGTTCTTC
-	-	TRBV4-3	TRBJ1-2	CASSQDRGGSYGYTF	TGCGCCAGCAGCCAAGATCGCGGGGGTTCCTATGGCTACACCTTC
-	TRBD1	TRBV19	TRBJ2-7	CASTNGQGATYEQYF	TGTGCCAGTACTAACGGACAGGGCGCAACCTACGAGCAGTACTTC
-	TRBD2	TRBV6-5	TRBJ2-7	CAITEAGKSYEQYF	TGTGCCATAACCGAAGCGGGGAAATCCTACGAGCAGTACTTC
-	-	TRBV7-3	TRBJ2-1	CASSRTVSSYNEQFF	TGTGCCAGCAGCCGTACGGTTAGCTCCTACAATGAGCAGTTCTTC
-	-	TRBV7-6	TRBJ2-6	CASSYRASSGANVLTF	TGTGCCAGCAGTTACAGGGCCAGCTCTGGGGCCAACGTCCTGACTTTC
-	-	TRBV3-1/TRBV3-2	TRBJ1-4	CASSQVPSNEKLFF	TGTGCCAGCAGCCAAGTTCCCAGTAATGAAAAACTGTTTTTT
once	-	TRBV3-1/TRBV3-2	TRBJ1-5	CASSQDGGEPQHF	TGTGCCAGCAGCCAAGACGGCGGGGAGCCCCAGCATTTT
-	-	TRBV5-4	TRBJ1-1	CASSFLGGLNTEAFF	TGTGCCAGCAGCTTCCTGGGGGGACTGAACACTGAAGCTTTCTTT
-	TRBD1	TRBV4-3	TRBJ2-5	CASSGDRAAETQYF	TGCGCCAGCAGCGGAGACAGGGCGGCAGAGACCCAGTACTTC
few	TRBD1	TRBV29-1	TRBJ1-1	CSARTGGNTEAFF	TGCAGCGCCAGGACAGGGGGGAACACTGAAGCTTTCTTT
-	-	TRBV7-9	TRBJ2-1	CASSPPRGEQFF	TGTGCCAGCAGCCCGCCCAGGGGTGAGCAGTTCTTC
-	-	TRBV5-1	TRBJ2-7	CASSISGTGFYEQYF	TGCGCCAGCAGCATAAGCGGGACAGGCTTCTACGAGCAGTACTTC
once	-	TRBV12-5	TRBJ1-2	CASGLITGPRGKGYTF	TGTGCTAGTGGTTTGATTACCGGGCCCCGCGGGAAAGGCTACACCTTC
-	TRBD2	TRBV28	TRBJ2-1	CASSLGYGGAYEQFF	TGTGCCAGCAGCCTCGGTTACGGGGGGGCCTATGAGCAGTTCTTC
-	-	TRBV28	TRBJ2-7	CASSWLREYEQYF	TGTGCCAGCAGTTGGCTCCGGGAGTACGAGCAGTACTTC
-	-	TRBV21-1	TRBJ2-3	CASSKALWDFHTDTQYF	TGTGCCAGCAGCAAAGCGCTCTGGGACTTCCACACAGATACGCAGTATTTT
-	-	TRBV19	TRBJ2-7	CASSMKVRQDEQYF	TGTGCCAGTAGTATGAAGGTTCGACAGGATGAGCAGTACTTC
-	-	TRBV6-1	TRBJ1-5	CASSEWRGSNQPQHF	TGTGCCAGCAGTGAATGGAGGGGTAGCAATCAGCCCCAGCATTTT
once	TRBD1	TRBV5-1	TRBJ1-1	CASSDRGLRTEAFF	TGCGCCAGCAGCGACAGGGGGCTTCGGACTGAAGCTTTCTTT
few	-	TRBV6-5	TRBJ1-4	CATGGVTNEKLFF	TGTGCGACCGGAGGGGTTACTAATGAAAAACTGTTTTTT
-	-	TRBV10-3	TRBJ1-2	CAISESVADYGYTF	TGTGCCATCAGTGAGTCGGTGGCTGACTATGGCTACACCTTC
few	-	TRBV5-1	TRBJ2-7	CASSKAGDYEQYF	TGCGCCAGCAGCAAGGCAGGGGATTACGAGCAGTACTTC
once	-	TRBV11-1	TRBJ2-7	CASSLRASSHEQYF	TGTGCCAGCAGCTTACGGGCTAGCTCCCACGAGCAGTACTTC
-	-	TRBV28	TRBJ2-1	CASSSGTPNNEQFF	TGTGCCAGCAGTTCGGGGACTCCGAACAATGAGCAGTTCTTC
-	TRBD1	TRBV24-1	TRBJ2-5	CATRAGQGQETQYF	TGTGCCACAAGAGCCGGACAGGGGCAAGAGACCCAGTACTTC
-	TRBD1	TRBV12-3/TRBV12-4	TRBJ1-1	CASSRDRRREAFF	TGTGCCAGCAGTCGGGACAGGAGAAGAGAAGCTTTCTTT
-	-	TRBV19	TRBJ2-3	CATTRWGTPSTDTQYF	TGTGCCACAACCCGGTGGGGGACTCCTAGCACAGATACGCAGTATTTT
-	-	TRBV27	TRBJ2-2	CASRVAGELFF	TGTGCCAGCCGGGTGGCCGGGGAGCTGTTTTTT
once	TRBD2	TRBV7-8	TRBJ2-1	CASSFGTTSNEQFF	TGTGCCAGCAGCTTCGGGACTACGTCCAATGAGCAGTTCTTC
-	TRBD2	TRBV4-1	TRBJ2-1	CASSHGPGLAVGEQFF	TGCGCCAGCAGCCACGGACCGGGACTAGCGGTTGGTGAGCAGTTCTTC
few	-	TRBV10-2	TRBJ1-4	CASRGSPLGGNEKLFF	TGCGCCAGCAGGGGCAGCCCGCTCGGGGGGAATGAAAAACTGTTTTTT
-	TRBD1	TRBV28	TRBJ2-7	CASSPRDREYEQYF	TGTGCCAGCAGTCCGCGGGACAGGGAGTACGAGCAGTACTTC
-	TRBD1	TRBV19	TRBJ1-2	CASSRQGASPGYTF	TGTGCCAGTAGTAGACAGGGTGCTTCTCCTGGCTACACCTTC
-	TRBD1	TRBV10-3	TRBJ2-7	CAISADRETYEQYF	TGTGCCATCAGTGCGGACAGGGAAACCTACGAGCAGTACTTC
few	-	TRBV10-2	TRBJ2-7	CASSEYLTYEQYF	TGCGCCAGCAGTGAGTACTTGACCTACGAGCAGTACTTC
-	-	TRBV29-1	TRBJ2-3	CSAPGQGSSGTTDTQYF	TGCAGCGCTCCGGGACAGGGGTCTAGCGGGACCACAGATACGCAGTATTTT
-	-	TRBV9	TRBJ2-2	CASSQSDRVVTGELFF	TGTGCCAGCAGCCAATCCGATAGAGTTGTCACCGGGGAGCTGTTTTTT
-	-	TRBV7-2	TRBJ2-2	CASSLARTNTGELFF	TGTGCCAGCAGCTTAGCGCGCACGAACACCGGGGAGCTGTTTTTT
-	-	TRBV12-3/TRBV12-4	TRBJ1-1	CASRIQGEAFF	TGTGCCAGCAGGATACAGGGTGAAGCTTTCTTT
-	-	TRBV10-3	TRBJ2-7	CATGELYEQYF	TGTGCCACCGGTGAGCTCTACGAGCAGTACTTC
-	-	TRBV11-2	TRBJ1-1	CASSPQGSNTEAFF	TGTGCCAGCAGCCCGCAGGGCTCGAACACTGAAGCTTTCTTT
-	-	TRBV29-1	TRBJ2-7	CSVLPGEIEQYF	TGCAGCGTTTTACCAGGGGAAATAGAGCAGTACTTC
-	-	TRBV7-9	TRBJ2-5	CASNPMGLQRETQYF	TGTGCCAGCAACCCCATGGGACTCCAAAGGGAGACCCAGTACTTC
-	TRBD1	TRBV7-2	TRBJ1-4	CASSKREGAGEKLFF	TGTGCCAGCAGCAAGCGGGAGGGGGCGGGTGAAAAACTGTTTTTT
-	TRBD1	TRBV5-1	TRBJ1-1	CASSWGQGKVTEAFF	TGCGCCAGCAGCTGGGGACAGGGGAAGGTCACTGAAGCTTTCTTT
-	TRBD1	TRBV5-4	TRBJ2-5	CASSYSGGAETQYF	TGTGCCAGCAGCTACTCAGGGGGCGCTGAGACCCAGTACTTC
-	TRBD1	TRBV5-1	TRBJ2-3	CASSPGQEKDTQYF	TGCGCCAGCAGCCCGGGACAGGAAAAGGATACGCAGTATTTT
-	TRBD1	TRBV9	TRBJ1-1	CASSSQSTGHTEAFF	TGTGCCAGCAGCTCCCAATCGACAGGGCACACTGAAGCTTTCTTT
-	-	TRBV7-3	TRBJ2-7	CASSLGNGYEQYF	TGTGCCAGCAGCCTAGGAAACGGCTACGAGCAGTACTTC